Listed here are 8 T cell receptor beta chains from one sample, sequenced in a study of T cells in Graves' hyperthyroidism and ophthalmopathy. TCR beta CDR3 sequences were amplified from RNA transcripts. The HTBI primer set served for first-round RT-PCR of the TCR CDR3. TCRdb called the multiplex PCR reads again in MiXCR, with one record for every CDR3 protein. The sample contains 300,000 to 500,000 distinct CDR3 sequences, over 11% of which appear only once. The sample taken for sequencing was blood. The receptors stem from a man aged 50-59 years with Graves' ophthalmopathy.

This chain connects TRBV24-1 to TRBJ1-4, with D unclear. The germline V gene encodes CDR1 KGHDR and CDR2 SFDVKD. V lost 2 bases and J lost 16, with 19 bases in between. CDR3 size: 14 residues. CDR3 amino acids: CATSDSTDLFQWFF. In nucleotides, the CDR3 is TGTGCCACCAGTGATTCCACGGACCTCTTCCAGTGGTTTTTT.

This clonotype was observed at least ten times. This chain's CDR3 is CATSEGGHTEAFF. The CDR3 DNA is TGTGCCACCAGTGAGGGGGGACACACTGAAGCTTTCTTT. V usage is TRBV24-1 and J usage is TRBJ1-1; TRBD1 is a possible D gene (5 bases). Trimming left V 4 bases short and J 3 bases short, with 8 bases between. CDR3 length: 13 amino acids. Germline values: CDR1 KGHDR, CDR2 SFDVKD.

The table lists this clonotype with many counts. The rearrangement links TRBV27 to TRBJ1-5; D ambiguous. Between the trimmed V and J ends, which lost 3 bases and 4 bases, there was a span of 7 bases. The CDR3 is 13 residues long. In germline, CDR1 is MNHEY, CDR2 SMNVEV (reference sequence). CDR3 sequence reads: CASSLRRNQPQHF. CDR3 coding DNA: TGTGCCAGCAGTTTGAGGCGAAATCAGCCCCAGCATTTT.

This clonotype came up many times. The gene calls are TRBV20-1 and TRBJ2-7; the D is unclear. Germline V gene data show CDR1 as DFQATT and CDR2 as SNEGSKA (reference sequence). V was trimmed by 6 bases and J by 3 bases, leaving 9 bases between them. The CDR3 is made up of 11 amino acids. CDR3 region: CSAPRNYEQYF. DNA for the CDR3: TGCAGTGCACCTAGGAACTACGAGCAGTACTTC.

This clonotype was seen repeatedly, ten times or more. CDR3: CASRELAGGHEQYF. In DNA, the CDR3 is TGTGCCAGCAGGGAACTAGCGGGAGGCCACGAGCAGTACTTC. V is TRBV2 and J is TRBJ2-7; 12 bases agree with TRBD2. The germline V gene has CDR1 SNHLY and CDR2 FYNNEI. The CDR3 has 14 residues. The ends lost 6 bases at V and 5 bases at J; junction bases unmatched: 5. The entire variable domain, with the rest obtained from reference TRBV2 and TRBJ2-7, is as follows: EPEVTQTPSHQVTQMGQEVILRCVPISNHLYFYWYRQILGQKVEFLVSFYNNEISEKSEIFDDQFSVERPDGSNFTLKIRSTKLEDSAMYFCASRELAGGHEQYFGPGTRLTVT.

As regards this clonotype: A read error is possible here, since a much larger clone lies one base away. The genes are TRBV6-2 or TRBV6-3 and TRBJ2-1; 8 positions agree with TRBD1. The length of the CDR3 is 14 residues. Germline loops: CDR1 MNHEY, CDR2 SVGEGT. The CDR3, as DNA: TGTGCCATCAGTTTAGGACAGGGATTAAATGAGCAGTTCTTC. Its translation is CAISLGQGLNEQFF.

Many counts were recorded for this clonotype. The chain links TRBV11-3 to TRBJ2-2, with 7 bases that match TRBD1. Germline CDR1 and CDR2: SGHNT and YENEEA. After removal of 7 bases from V and 2 bases from J, the junction contained 7 bases not matched to a gene. There are 15 residues in the CDR3. The CDR3 region is CASMGDRQNTGELFF. The CDR3 nucleotides read TGTGCCAGCATGGGGGACAGACAAAACACCGGGGAGCTGTTTTTT.

This clonotype has a count of ten or more. The gene calls are TRBV2 and TRBJ2-7; the match to TRBD2 covers 8 bases. Germline loops: CDR1 SNHLY, CDR2 FYNNEI. The length of the CDR3 is 16 residues. Unmatched junction bases numbered 14, after V lost 8 bases and J lost 2 bases. This CDR3 reads CASGGGQRERPYEQYF. The CDR3 DNA reads as TGTGCCAGCGGGGGGGGCCAGCGGGAGCGACCCTACGAGCAGTACTTC.